A single sample is the source of the 4 T cell receptor beta chains below, sequenced in a study of cytomegalovirus exposure and HLA in healthy donors. This PCR relied on a set of 60 Vbeta primers and 13 Jbeta primers. Assay used: immunoSEQ multiplex PCR; TCRdb lists only in-frame clones, some missing. The repertoire consists of approximately 110,000 clones, with 70% to 80% occurring once and the leading ten covering roughly 2.5%. Sequencing was performed on PBMCs. These receptor sequences come from a man aged 50-59 years in good health and CMV-seropositive.

The V call is TRBV29-1, the J call TRBJ1-2, with TRBD1 identical over 8 bases. CDR1 and CDR2 from the germline V gene are SQVTM and ANQGSEA. CDR3 length: 14 amino acids. V lost 5 bases to trimming and J lost 2 bases; unmatched junction nucleotides: 7. CDR3 DNA: TGCAGCGTTACTCTACAGGGGGTCAACTATGGCTACACCTTC. It translates to CSVTLQGVNYGYTF.

The gene calls are TRBV2 and TRBJ1-5; possible D gene TRBD1, 5 bases. The CDR3 runs 14 residues. V shed 1 base and J shed 2 bases, with 6 bases lying between them. Germline CDR1 reads SNHLY; CDR2 reads FYNNEI. CDR3 bases: TGTGCCAGCAGTGAAGTAGGGGGCAATCAGCCCCAGCATTTT. Its translation is CASSEVGGNQPQHF.

A single count supports this clone. J is TRBJ1-2 and V is TRBV6-6; 9 bases line up with TRBD1. The ends lost 6 bases at V and 2 bases at J; junction bases unmatched: 7. Germline assignment: CDR1 MNHNY and CDR2 SVGAGI (reference sequence). The CDR3 is 15 residues long. CDR3 in DNA: TGTGCCAGCAGCCGTCCGGGACAGGGCAACTATGGCTACACCTTC. It yields the protein CASSRPGQGNYGYTF.

V usage is TRBV21-1 and J usage is TRBJ1-2; the table names TRBD1, a call not compared with the DNA. TRBV21-1 is a documented pseudogene. The CDR3 loop spans 13 amino acids. The CDR3 region is CASTRGQNYGYTF. DNA for the CDR3: TGTGCCAGCACCAGGGGGCAGAACTATGGCTACACCTTC.